A selection of T cell receptor beta chains follows, all from one sample in a study of cytomegalovirus exposure and HLA in healthy donors. Profiling relied on immunoSEQ multiplex PCR, and the TCRdb table lists in-frame clones only, not all of them. Counted here are about 100,000 clones, about four fifths occurring once; the ten biggest clones make up under 8.5%. The source material was PBMCs. All receptors come from a man aged 25-40 years in good health and CMV-seronegative. The CDR3 runs from the conserved cysteine through the conserved F or W. The D gene is left open where the match is weak.

V: TRBV19; D: NA; CDR3: CASSAQSRVSNQPQHF
V: TRBV6-5; D: TRBD1; CDR3: CASSYSTGAYEQYF
V: TRBV9; D: NA; CDR3: CASSVAHGGAGNTIYF
V: TRBV5-1; D: TRBD2; CDR3: CASSVGTAGASSYEQYF
V: TRBV5-1; D: TRBD2; CDR3: CASSLATSGASYEQYF
V: TRBV6-5; D: NA; CDR3: CASSYSRVPQFF
V: TRBV6-4; D: NA; CDR3: CASSDGQGSDTQYF
V: TRBV14; D: TRBD2; CDR3: CASSQDRLAGRFEQFF
V: TRBV7-2; D: NA; CDR3: CASSLVPHGAYEQYF
V: TRBV7-3; D: NA; CDR3: CASSRGSYNEQFF
V: TRBV28; D: NA; CDR3: CATIAGDFWNSPLHF
V: TRBV6-1; D: TRBD1; CDR3: CASSVSGQGIHEQYF
V: TRBV6-6; D: TRBD2; CDR3: CASSPVGLGGGEQFF
V: TRBV30; D: TRBD1; CDR3: CAWSALRQGFTDTQYF
V: TRBV18; D: NA; CDR3: CASSPTEETQYF
V: TRBV6-5; D: NA; CDR3: CASSYSEGGGETQYF
V: TRBV7-9; D: NA; CDR3: CASSLGVREQYF
V: TRBV6-1; D: NA; CDR3: CASGEAHSGANVLTF
V: TRBV7-9; D: NA; CDR3: CASSSAEGSQRYEQYF
V: TRBV6-5; D: TRBD1; CDR3: CASNPNRGDTEAFF
V: TRBV25-1; D: TRBD1; CDR3: CASDRGTGARWVYEQYF
V: TRBV4-2; D: TRBD2; CDR3: CASSQAEASGTDTQYF
V: TRBV9; D: TRBD2; CDR3: CASSFTSGRVVNEQFF
V: TRBV6-4; D: NA; CDR3: CASSDSKIGQGNQPQHF
V: TRBV4-2; D: NA; CDR3: CASSPDISGANVLTF
V: TRBV5-1; D: NA; CDR3: CASSLGVSSTNTGELFF
V: TRBV5-4; D: TRBD2; CDR3: CASSPEVLAGGTDTQYF
V: TRBV7-2; D: NA; CDR3: CASSFQQEAFF
V: TRBV7-2; D: NA; CDR3: CASSPHQGSVLYEQYF
V: TRBV30; D: NA; CDR3: CAWSGGGFGQPQHF
V: TRBV10-3; D: NA; CDR3: CAISDATRHYGYTF
V: TRBV6-5; D: NA; CDR3: CASRRLDSGNQPQHF
V: TRBV4-2; D: NA; CDR3: CASSQRLDSYNEQFF
V: TRBV6-1; D: NA; CDR3: CASSDWEGTPYEQYF
V: TRBV7-6; D: TRBD2; CDR3: CASSLVLAGEGTDTQYF
V: TRBV7-9; D: TRBD1; CDR3: CASSWPDRANTGELFF
V: TRBV19; D: NA; CDR3: CASSLTPGVSTDTQYF
V: TRBV6-6; D: TRBD1; CDR3: CASSFTGEATEAFF
V: TRBV5-1; D: NA; CDR3: CASSPVGMDSYEQYF
V: TRBV10-2; D: TRBD1; CDR3: CASSHSGQATEAFF
V: TRBV7-3; D: TRBD1; CDR3: CASSPYRGHCNEKLFF
V: TRBV6-4; D: NA; CDR3: CASSDSSDGGEQFF
V: TRBV5-1; D: NA; CDR3: CASSLGWRVDTEAFF
V: TRBV11-2; D: NA; CDR3: CASSLAPFGYEQYF
V: TRBV6-1; D: TRBD2; CDR3: CASSDWREGYNEQFF
V: TRBV30; D: NA; CDR3: CAWSVGSYGRVAYEQYF
V: TRBV9; D: TRBD1; CDR3: CASSADRVRETQYF
V: TRBV4-2; D: NA; CDR3: CASSPLGAVNEKLFF
V: TRBV15; D: TRBD1; CDR3: CATSSGGGSGANVLTF
V: TRBV19; D: NA; CDR3: CASNIAGGSTGELFF
V: TRBV9; D: TRBD2; CDR3: CASSVTSGGEQYF
V: TRBV6-5; D: TRBD1; CDR3: CASSYSGDREETQYF